This TCR beta chain was sequenced for a study of blood T cell repertoires in COVID-19. Participant-given clinical history determined each cohort assignment. Data came from immunoSEQ multiplex PCR; TCRdb stores just in-frame clones and leaves some out. The repertoire consists of some 300,000 clones, with approximately 89% occurring once and the leading ten covering roughly a tenth. The sample comprised PBMCs or T cells enriched from blood (not recorded which). The origin of this receptor is a woman aged 25 to 39 who had recovered from COVID-19.

CDR3 sequence: CSANRGTEAFF. CDR3 coding DNA: TGCAGTGCTAATCGGGGCACTGAAGCTTTCTTT. This chain uses TRBV20-1 with TRBJ1-1; D remains ambiguous. Per germline, CDR1 DFQATT and CDR2 SNEGSKA (reference sequence). V lost 4 bases and J lost 4, with 7 bases in between. This CDR3 has 11 residues.